Each of the 20 T cell receptor beta chains below was sequenced from the same sample in a study of blood T cell repertoires in COVID-19 (dated by TCRdb to 2019 to 2021). Library preparation employed the immunoSEQ multiplex PCR assay. TCRdb carries this immuneACCESS record with in-frame sequences only. Its versions omit some clonotypes, under half of them owing to an unresolved V gene in the studies checked, with the rest unexplained. This sample comprises about 350,000 clones, approximately 90% of them detected only once. The ten largest make up approximately 9.4% of the sample. Source material: peripheral blood. These receptors all come from a man aged 25-40 years with COVID-19, enrolled during active disease.

The gene calls are TRBV6-4 and TRBJ2-1; 11 nucleotides align to TRBD2. This CDR3 contains 16 residues. Germline values: CDR1 MRHNA, CDR2 SNTAGT. V shed 3 bases, J shed 3 bases, and the junction held 4 bases outside the gene matches. The CDR3 reads CASSEGTSGSYNEQFF. The CDR3 DNA reads TGTGCCAGCAGTGAAGGGACTAGCGGTAGCTACAATGAGCAGTTCTTC.

CDR3 in DNA: TGTGCCAGCAGCCCCGGACAGGGGGCTGTTGGAAACACCATATATTTT. As protein: CASSPGQGAVGNTIYF. The V call is TRBV5-6, the J call TRBJ1-3, with TRBD1 matching over 11 bases. The J segment lost 3 bases and the V segment lost 4 bases, leaving 6 bases of the junction unmatched. This CDR3 region has 16 residues. Germline CDR1 SGHDT, CDR2 YYEEEE. Using reference TRBV5-6 and TRBJ1-3 for the parts outside the CDR3, the full variable domain is DAGVTQSPTHLIKTRGQQVTLRCSPKSGHDTVSWYQQALGQGPQFIFQYYEEEERQRGNFPDRFSGHQFPNYSSELNVNALLLGDSALYLCASSPGQGAVGNTIYFGEGSWLTVV.

The rearrangement links TRBV9 to TRBJ2-2; 10 bases are a match to TRBD2. Looked up from germline, CDR1 is SGDLS and CDR2 is YYNGEE. J lost 6 bases, V lost 4 bases, and 9 bases had no gene match. This CDR3 contains 16 residues. The CDR3, as DNA: TGTGCCAGCAGCATACTAGCGGGGAGCCTATCCGGGGAGCTGTTTTTT. It yields the protein CASSILAGSLSGELFF. Complete variable domain (other parts from reference TRBV9 and TRBJ2-2): DSGVTQTPKHLITATGQRVTLRCSPRSGDLSVYWYQQSLDQGLQFLIQYYNGEERAKGNILERFSAQQFPDLHSELNLSSLELGDSALYFCASSILAGSLSGELFFGEGSRLTVL.

In DNA, the CDR3 is TGTGCCAGCAGCGTAGAGCAGGGGGCAACAGGGAACACCATATATTTT. Translating gives CASSVEQGATGNTIYF. The chain carries TRBV9 and TRBJ1-3; 8 bases line up with TRBD1. Per germline, CDR1 SGDLS and CDR2 YYNGEE. J was trimmed by 7 bases and V by 0 bases; bases with no gene match: 9. The CDR3 is 16 residues long.

The chain has TRBV5-8 and TRBJ2-1; 8 nucleotides align to TRBD1. V trimming: 0 bases; J trimming: 0 bases; junction bases outside the gene matches: 5. The CDR3 contains 17 residues. From germline, CDR1 is SGHTS and CDR2 YDEGEE. The CDR3: CASSLVWQGASYNEQFF. The CDR3 DNA reads TGTGCCAGCAGCTTGGTTTGGCAGGGGGCCTCCTACAATGAGCAGTTCTTC.

The V and J genes are TRBV5-1 and TRBJ2-5; tentative D call: TRBD1 (6 bases). The CDR3 loop spans 14 amino acids. Germline loops: CDR1 SGHRS, CDR2 YFSETQ. Trimming took 4 bases from V and 5 from J, leaving 15 bases between them. This CDR3 is CASSSRTVAETQYF. CDR3 nucleotide sequence: TGCGCCAGCAGCAGCCGGACAGTTGCTGAGACCCAGTACTTC.

The genes are TRBV11-2 and TRBJ2-5, with TRBD1 matching over 8 bases. CDR3 length: 16 amino acids. The V gene end was trimmed by 4 bases and the J gene end by 5 bases; junction bases not matched to a gene: 12. Germline V lookup: CDR1 SGHAT, CDR2 FQNNGV. CDR3 region: CASSSESGGWAETQYF. DNA of the CDR3: TGTGCCAGCAGCTCAGAATCAGGGGGCTGGGCGGAGACCCAGTACTTC. The full variable domain, with the rest looked up from reference TRBV11-2 and TRBJ2-5, is EAGVAQSPRYKIIEKRQSVAFWCNPISGHATLYWYQQILGQGPKLLIQFQNNGVVDDSQLPKDRFSAERLKGVDSTLKIQPAKLEDSAVYLCASSSESGGWAETQYFGPGTRLLVL.

This chain joins TRBV6-6 and TRBJ1-2; possibly TRBD1 for D (5 bases). CDR1 MNHNY and CDR2 SVGAGI come from the germline V gene (reference sequence). Trimming stripped 5 bases from V and 4 bases from J, with 14 bases between. The CDR3 consists of 14 residues. The DNA of the CDR3 is TGTGCCAGCAGTCCCAGGGAGGGTAGCTATGGCTACACCTTC. It yields the protein CASSPREGSYGYTF.

This clone appeared once. The chain employs TRBV7-2 and TRBJ2-5; D may be TRBD1 (5 bases). The CDR3 has 14 amino acids. V was shortened by 3 bases and J by 5 bases, with 13 bases between the two germline ends. Germline assignment: CDR1 SGHTA and CDR2 FQGNSA. CDR3 residues: CASSFVGGAETQYF. In nucleotides, the CDR3 is TGTGCCAGCAGCTTCGTGGGTGGGGCCGAGACCCAGTACTTC.

V and J are TRBV14 and TRBJ1-1; 7 bases match TRBD1. This CDR3 has 17 residues. Germline lookup yields CDR1 SGHDN and CDR2 FVKESK. The trim removed 4 bases at V and 0 bases at J, leaving 11 bases unmatched. The DNA for the CDR3 is TGTGCCAGCAGCCGTAACAGGGGCGCGGGACTGAACACTGAAGCTTTCTTT. This codes for CASSRNRGAGLNTEAFF.

V usage is TRBV28 and J usage is TRBJ2-7, with 13 bases fitting TRBD2. Germline lookup yields CDR1 MDHEN and CDR2 SYDVKM. The CDR3 runs 18 residues. J was trimmed by 2 bases and V by 3 bases; bases with no gene match: 10. The CDR3 sequence is CASSFISRTSGSTYEQYF. CDR3 DNA sequence: TGTGCCAGCAGTTTTATATCCAGGACTAGCGGGAGTACCTACGAGCAGTACTTC. Using reference TRBV28 and TRBJ2-7 for the parts outside the CDR3, the full variable domain is DVKVTQSSRYLVKRTGEKVFLECVQDMDHENMFWYRQDPGLGLRLIYFSYDVKMKEKGDIPEGYSVSREKKERFSLILESASTNQTSMYLCASSFISRTSGSTYEQYFGPGTRLTVT.

Only one count was recorded for this clone. J is TRBJ1-2 and V is TRBV5-6; a possible D gene is TRBD1 (6 bases). The CDR3 spans 13 residues. Germline CDR1 is SGHDT and CDR2 is YYEEEE. Deletions cut 2 bases from V and 4 bases from J, with 9 bases between. The CDR3 region is CASSLTGIYGYTF. The CDR3 DNA reads as TGTGCCAGCAGCTTAACAGGGATCTATGGCTACACCTTC.

The CDR3 is CASSPDPGYTEAFF. The CDR3 region has the DNA TGTGCCAGCAGCCCCGACCCGGGATACACTGAAGCTTTCTTT. The rearrangement joins TRBV7-8 to TRBJ1-1; D is ambiguous. CDR3 size: 14 residues. The ends were cut back, 5 bases at V and 3 bases at J, with 13 bases in the middle. Looked up from germline, CDR1 is SGHVS and CDR2 is FQNEAQ.

Here the CDR3 reads CASSVDSNTNYGYTF. CDR3 DNA: TGTGCCAGTAGTGTCGACAGCAATACTAACTATGGCTACACCTTC. J is TRBJ1-2 and V is TRBV19; a possible D gene is TRBD1 (5 bases). The ends were cut back, 5 bases at V and 0 bases at J, with 13 bases in the middle. The CDR3 has 15 amino acids. CDR1 is LNHDA, CDR2 SQIVND, per germline (reference sequence).

The V call is TRBV24-1, the J call TRBJ2-1; D may be TRBD2 (6 bases). From germline, CDR1 is KGHDR and CDR2 SFDVKD. This CDR3 comprises 17 residues. Trimming removed 4 bases from V and 7 bases from J, with 22 bases in between. This CDR3 reads CATSEPGIGGYLNEQFF. CDR3 DNA sequence: TGTGCCACCAGTGAGCCAGGGATCGGGGGTTATTTGAATGAGCAGTTCTTC.

This clone has only one observation. The rearrangement uses TRBV21-1 and TRBJ2-2; TRBD2 reflects the table's D call only, with no check against the DNA. TRBV21-1 is assigned pseudogene status. The CDR3 covers 16 residues. CDR3 coding DNA: TGTGCCAGCAGCAAAGGTCGCGGGGCCCGACACCGGGGAGCTGTTTTT. Residues: CASSKGRGARHRGAVF.

The chain joins TRBV7-3 to TRBJ2-2; TRBD1 agrees at 9 bases. Per the germline V gene, CDR1 is SGHTA and CDR2 is FQGTGA. CDR3 length: 16 amino acids. V lost 6 bases and J lost 6; bases outside the gene matches: 11. The CDR3 nucleotides are TGTGCCAGCAGATCTTGGGGACAGGGAACGTCCGGGGAGCTGTTTTTT. Amino acids: CASRSWGQGTSGELFF.

V usage is TRBV18 and J usage is TRBJ2-3, with 10 bases lining up with TRBD2. V trimming: 3 bases; J trimming: 0 bases; junction bases outside the gene matches: 0. The CDR3 length is 15 residues. CDR1 is KGHSH, CDR2 LQKENI, per germline. Here the CDR3 reads CASSPSGRSTDTQYF. CDR3 coding DNA: TGTGCCAGCTCACCTAGCGGGAGGAGCACAGATACGCAGTATTTT.

The chain combines TRBV18 with TRBJ2-2; a weak D match, TRBD1 (6 bases). V gave up 2 bases and J gave up 3 bases, with 7 bases separating them. Germline lookup yields CDR1 KGHSH and CDR2 LQKENI. This CDR3 contains 14 residues. For the CDR3, the DNA is TGTGCCAGCTCACCAAACAGGGACACCGGGGAGCTGTTTTTT. This translates into CASSPNRDTGELFF.

This chain connects TRBV29-1 to TRBJ2-5, with 8 positions matching TRBD1. V was clipped by 6 bases and J by 4 bases; unmatched bases: 10. This CDR3 has 14 residues. Germline CDR1 reads SQVTM; CDR2 reads ANQGSEA. The CDR3, as DNA: TGCAGCGTACGGCCCCGACAGGGGTTAGAGACCCAGTACTTC. This sequence encodes CSVRPRQGLETQYF.